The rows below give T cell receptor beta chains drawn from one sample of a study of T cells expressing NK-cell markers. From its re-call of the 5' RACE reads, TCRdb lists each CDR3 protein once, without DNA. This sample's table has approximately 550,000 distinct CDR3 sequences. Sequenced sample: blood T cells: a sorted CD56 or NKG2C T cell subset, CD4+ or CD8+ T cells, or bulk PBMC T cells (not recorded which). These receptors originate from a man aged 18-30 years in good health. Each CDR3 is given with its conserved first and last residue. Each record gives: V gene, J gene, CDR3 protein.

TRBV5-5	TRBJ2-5	CASSLVPRTEQETQYF
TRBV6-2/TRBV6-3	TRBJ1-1	CASSYSPTGLNTEAFF
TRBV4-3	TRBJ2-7	CASSQDGTSANYEQYF
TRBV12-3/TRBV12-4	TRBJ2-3	CASSLVTGSDTQYF
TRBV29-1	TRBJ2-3	CSVDEGSESTDTQYF
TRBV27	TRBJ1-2	CASSLRLENYGYTF
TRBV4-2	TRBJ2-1	CASSHSELAGRQFF
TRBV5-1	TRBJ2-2	CASSFSRDREFTGELFF
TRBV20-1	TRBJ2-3	CSALSGIATDTQYF
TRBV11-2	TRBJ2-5	CASSRQGSETQYF
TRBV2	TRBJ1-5	CASSFKGRLRGPQHF
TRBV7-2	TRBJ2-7	CASSLEGGAAYEQYF
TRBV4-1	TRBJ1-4	CASSQEGTSATNEKLFF
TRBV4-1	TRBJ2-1	CASSQAPSGGRALGEQFF
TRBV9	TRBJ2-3	CASSVASGRADTQYF
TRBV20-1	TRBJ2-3	CSAALRDSTDTQYF
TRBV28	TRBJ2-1	CASSLFDNEQFF
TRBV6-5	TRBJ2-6	CATLAGANVLTF
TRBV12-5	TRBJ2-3	CASGLGLAGPTDTQYF
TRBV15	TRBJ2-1	CATSGGLAGVIEQFF
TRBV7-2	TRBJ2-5	CASSFQGGQETQYF
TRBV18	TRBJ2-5	CASSPPVGTSGQGAQYF
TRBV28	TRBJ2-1	CASSPLASEQFF
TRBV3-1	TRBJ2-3	CASEPSSTDTQYF
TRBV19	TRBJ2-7	CASSFGLFSYEQYF
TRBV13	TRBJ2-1	CASSDGGSSYNEQFF
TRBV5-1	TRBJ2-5	CASSPSLSGRGETQYF
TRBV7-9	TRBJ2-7	CASTNFRGTTYEQYF
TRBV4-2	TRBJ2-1	CASSLNPGHRSVGDEQFF
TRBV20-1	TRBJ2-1	CSARDLYAESYNEQFF
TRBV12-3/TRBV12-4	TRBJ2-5	CASSLDGGVPGTQYF
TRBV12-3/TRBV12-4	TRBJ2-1	CASSQHTRPQFF
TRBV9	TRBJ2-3	CASSVGLRWDTQYF
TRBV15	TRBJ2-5	CATSARGVETQYF
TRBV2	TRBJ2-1	CASTDPGQGGNEQFF
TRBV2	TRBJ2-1	CASSEAVGGIYNEQFF
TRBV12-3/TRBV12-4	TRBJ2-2	CASSLRLAATGELFF
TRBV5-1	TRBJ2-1	CASTLTPGQEQFF
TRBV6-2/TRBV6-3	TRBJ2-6	CASSYFLGQSSGANVLTF
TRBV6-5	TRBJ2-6	CASSSPGRVSGANVLTF
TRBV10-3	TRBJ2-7	CAIKASGSPPYEQYF
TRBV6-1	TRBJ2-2	CASTIIAGTGELFF
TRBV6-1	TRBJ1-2	CASSPYRGGNGYTF
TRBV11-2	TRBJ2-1	CASSPRGLAGAGYNEQFF
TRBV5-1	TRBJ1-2	CASSLDTRVWGYTF
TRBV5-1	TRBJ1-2	CASSSPDTGNYGYTF
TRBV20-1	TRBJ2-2	CSARVMGTGELFF
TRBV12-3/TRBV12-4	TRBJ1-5	CASSLRAGREPQHF
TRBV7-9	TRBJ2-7	CASSLGLVGDLYEQYF
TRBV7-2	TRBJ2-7	CASSPTGTSGQIYEQYF
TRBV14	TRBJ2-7	CASSQVTRYEQYF
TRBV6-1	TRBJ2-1	CASRNRRRGLAGGHGGDEQFF
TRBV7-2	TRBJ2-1	CASSSEGRLAGGLTYNEQFF
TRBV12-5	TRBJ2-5	CASATGTLQETQYF
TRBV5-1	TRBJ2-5	CASTMTGGVQETQYF
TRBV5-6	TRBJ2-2	CASRSAGRDTGELFF
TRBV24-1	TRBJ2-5	CATSGRAPKETQYF
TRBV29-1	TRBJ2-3	CSVPLAGAPPDTQYF